This passage covers 24 T cell receptor beta chains from one sample sequenced in a study of CXCR3-negative and CXCR3-positive naive CD8 T cells. Study-level findings and limits: Naive cells with CXCR3 showed TRB CDR3s that were more hydrophobic than those in CXCR3-negative naive cells.

Carrying UMI labels, the TRB cDNA libraries were prepared through 5' RACE. TCRdb re-called the 5' RACE reads and gives one entry per CDR3 protein, without DNA. The table lists 100,000 to 150,000 distinct CDR3 sequences. Antigens for these TCRs are unknown. Specimen: naive CXCR3+ CD8+ T cells from blood. The subset was: CD45RO-CCR7+CD27+CD95- naive CD8+ T cells expressing CXCR3 (TNR3+). These receptor sequences come from a human donor in good health. Some clones in this sample may be carry-over from other donors' samples.

The chain carries TRBV9 and TRBJ2-7; TCRdb picks TRBD2, but there is no DNA to check that call. The CDR3 has 15 amino acids. Germline CDR1 SGDLS, CDR2 YYNGEE. The CDR3 is CASSPASGPSYEQYF.

This sequence joins TRBV3-1 and TRBJ2-1; TCRdb reports TRBD2, a call that lacks DNA to check it against. The CDR3 contains 16 residues. Germline V lookup: CDR1 LGHDT, CDR2 YNNKEL (reference sequence). The CDR3 loop reads CASNPTSPSGLGEQFF.

The CDR3 spells CSARDPSGRSYEQYF. The chain joins TRBV20-1 to TRBJ2-7. Germline V gene lookup returns CDR1 DFQATT and CDR2 SNEGSKA (reference sequence). This CDR3 comprises 15 residues.

The genes are TRBV27 and TRBJ1-6. The germline CDR1 and CDR2 sequences are MNHEY and SMNVEV (reference sequence). The length of the CDR3 is 14 residues. The CDR3 sequence: CASSFWGSNSPLHF.

The chain carries TRBV4-1 and TRBJ2-2; TCRdb calls TRBD1, which cannot be checked without DNA. CDR1 MGHRA and CDR2 YSYEKL come from the germline V gene. CDR3 length: 17 amino acids. The CDR3 reads CASSQRVGASNTGELFF.

The chain couples TRBV11-2 to TRBJ1-3. Germline V gene sequence: CDR1 SGHAT, CDR2 FQNNGV. The length of the CDR3 is 12 residues. The chain's CDR3 is CASAEGGNTIYF.

The rearrangement joins TRBV5-4 to TRBJ2-7; TCRdb's D gene call, TRBD1, goes unchecked for lack of DNA. Germline CDR1 SGHNT, CDR2 YYREEE (reference sequence). This CDR3 contains 14 residues. CDR3 protein: CASSLWTGVDEQYF.

The chain joins TRBV27 to TRBJ1-1; TCRdb reports TRBD1, a call that lacks DNA to check it against. Germline loops: CDR1 MNHEY, CDR2 SMNVEV (reference sequence). The CDR3 totals 15 residues. Here the CDR3 reads CASSSLGGMNTEAFF.

The rearrangement joins TRBV12-3 or TRBV12-4 to TRBJ2-2; lacking DNA, the TRBD1 call made by TCRdb goes unchecked. This CDR3 has 15 residues. CDR3 sequence reads: CASKWGTGSTGELFF.

The chain uses TRBV7-9 and TRBJ2-7. The CDR3 is 14 residues long. Germline CDR1 reads SEHNR; CDR2 reads FQNEAQ (reference sequence). The CDR3 protein is CASSLGLTSYEQYF. The entire variable domain, with the rest obtained from reference TRBV7-9 and TRBJ2-7, is as follows: DTGVSQNPRHKITKRGQNVTFRCDPISEHNRLYWYRQTLGQGPEFLTYFQNEAQLEKSRLLSDRFSAERPKGSFSTLEIQRTEQGDSAMYLCASSLGLTSYEQYFGPGTRLTVT.

The chain links TRBV9 to TRBJ2-7; TCRdb's D call of TRBD1 is untestable without DNA. The CDR3 has 14 residues. Germline V CDR1 and CDR2: SGDLS, YYNGEE. The CDR3 reads CACSVDDRPYEQYF.

The CDR3 sequence: CASSVAGGYNEQFF. V and J are TRBV2 and TRBJ2-1; with no DNA, the TCRdb D assignment of TRBD1 cannot be verified. The germline CDR1 and CDR2 sequences are SNHLY and FYNNEI. This CDR3 is built from 14 residues.

V is TRBV7-6 and J is TRBJ1-3; TCRdb's D call of TRBD1 is untestable without DNA. Germline values: CDR1 SGHVS, CDR2 FNYEAQ. This CDR3 contains 15 residues. The CDR3 loop is CASSTDRAYGNTIYF. Combining the CDR3 with reference TRBV7-6 and TRBJ1-3 gives the whole variable domain GAGVSQSPRYKVTKRGQDVALRCDPISGHVSLYWYRQALGQGPEFLTYFNYEAQQDKSGLPNDRFSAERPEGSISTLTIQRTEQRDSAMYRCASSTDRAYGNTIYFGEGSWLTVV.

The genes are TRBV20-1 and TRBJ2-7; checking the TCRdb D call of TRBD1 is not possible without DNA. The CDR3 is made up of 15 amino acids. Germline values: CDR1 DFQATT, CDR2 SNEGSKA (reference sequence). CDR3 region: CSARVTGTISYEQYF.

The chain links TRBV20-1 to TRBJ2-7. Germline loops: CDR1 DFQATT, CDR2 SNEGSKA (reference sequence). The CDR3 has 15 residues. CDR3 loop: CSARDPTSAGLEQYF.

The chain carries TRBV24-1 and TRBJ2-4; TCRdb designates TRBD2, a call that cannot be tested without DNA. Germline V gives CDR1 KGHDR, CDR2 SFDVKD. This CDR3 has 17 residues. The CDR3 region is CATSDHQAGGFGGIQYF.

This chain uses TRBV7-6 with TRBJ2-6; there is no DNA to check the TCRdb D call of TRBD2. CDR1 SGHVS and CDR2 FNYEAQ come from the germline V gene. CDR3 length equals 17 residues. CDR3 amino acids: CASSLVPTSAGANVLTF.

V usage is TRBV29-1 and J usage is TRBJ2-1; the D call of TRBD1 rests on TCRdb alone, since no DNA is present to check it. The CDR3 spans 14 residues. Germline assignment: CDR1 SQVTM and CDR2 ANQGSEA. The CDR3: CSVVLQGLYNEQFF.

The J gene is TRBJ2-5, the V gene TRBV15; TCRdb names TRBD1, which stays unverified in the absence of DNA. The germline V gene encodes CDR1 LNHNV and CDR2 YYDKDF (reference sequence). The CDR3 has 16 amino acids. CDR3 sequence: CATSRDIRGRWETQYF.

The V and J genes are TRBV10-2 and TRBJ2-7; TCRdb's D call, TRBD1, is unchecked because there is no DNA. The CDR3 contains 12 residues. The germline V gene encodes CDR1 WSHSY and CDR2 SAAADI. The chain's CDR3 is CASSDAGREQYF.

V usage is TRBV6-5 and J usage is TRBJ2-7. Looked up from germline, CDR1 is MNHEY and CDR2 is SVGAGI. The CDR3 has 11 amino acids. Here the CDR3 reads CASSSSAEQYF.

The V gene is TRBV7-9, the J gene TRBJ2-1. Per germline, CDR1 SEHNR and CDR2 FQNEAQ (reference sequence). The CDR3 is 15 residues long. CDR3 region: CASSLEGDSYNEQFF.

The genes are TRBV28 and TRBJ1-5; TCRdb's D gene call, TRBD1, goes unchecked for lack of DNA. The CDR3 length is 15 residues. Germline-derived CDR1 and CDR2 are MDHEN and SYDVKM. The chain's CDR3 is CASSLDRDSNQPQHF.

This chain uses TRBV27 with TRBJ2-7; TCRdb lists TRBD2, though no DNA is available to test this call. There are 16 residues in the CDR3. Germline V gives CDR1 MNHEY, CDR2 SMNVEV (reference sequence). CDR3: CASSPLRGGRPYEQYF.